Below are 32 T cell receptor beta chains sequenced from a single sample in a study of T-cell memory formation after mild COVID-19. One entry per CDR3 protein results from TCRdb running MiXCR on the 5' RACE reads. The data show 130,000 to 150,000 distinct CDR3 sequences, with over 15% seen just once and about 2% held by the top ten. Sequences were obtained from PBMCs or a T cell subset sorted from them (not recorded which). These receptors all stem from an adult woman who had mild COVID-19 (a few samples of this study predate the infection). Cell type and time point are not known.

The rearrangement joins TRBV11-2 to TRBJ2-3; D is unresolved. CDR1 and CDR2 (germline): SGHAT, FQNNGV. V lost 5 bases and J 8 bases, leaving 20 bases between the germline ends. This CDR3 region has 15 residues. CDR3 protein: CASSPFSPASGTQYF. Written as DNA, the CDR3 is TGTGCCAGCAGCCCCTTCTCCCCCGCGTCCGGTACGCAGTATTTT.

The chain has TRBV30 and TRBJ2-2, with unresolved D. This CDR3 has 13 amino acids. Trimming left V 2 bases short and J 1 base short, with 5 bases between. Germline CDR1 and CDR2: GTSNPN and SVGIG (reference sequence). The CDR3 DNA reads TGTGCCTGGAGTTCCCGGAACACCGGGGAGCTGTTTTTT. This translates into CAWSSRNTGELFF.

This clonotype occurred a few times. CDR3 amino acids: CASSTSMGLFYEQYF. The DNA of the CDR3 is TGTGCCAGCAGCACGTCGATGGGACTTTTCTACGAGCAGTACTTC. The V gene is TRBV5-4, the J gene TRBJ2-7; TRBD2 is a possible D gene (6 bases). Between the trimmed V and J ends, which lost 4 bases and 3 bases, there was a span of 17 bases. This CDR3 is 15 amino acids long. The germline gives CDR1 SGHNT, CDR2 YYREEE (reference sequence).

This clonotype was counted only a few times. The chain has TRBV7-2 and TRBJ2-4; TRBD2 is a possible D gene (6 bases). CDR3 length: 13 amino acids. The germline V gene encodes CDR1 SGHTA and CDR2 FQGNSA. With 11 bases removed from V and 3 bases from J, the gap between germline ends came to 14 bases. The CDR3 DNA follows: TGTGCCTCCCAGGAGGGTAGCAAAAACATTCAGTACTTC. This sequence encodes CASQEGSKNIQYF.

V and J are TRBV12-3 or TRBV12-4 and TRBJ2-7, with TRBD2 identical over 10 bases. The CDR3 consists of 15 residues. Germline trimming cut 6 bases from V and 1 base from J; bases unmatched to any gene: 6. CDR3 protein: CASSWRLAGSYEQYF. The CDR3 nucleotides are TGTGCCAGCAGCTGGAGACTAGCGGGTTCCTACGAGCAGTACTTC.

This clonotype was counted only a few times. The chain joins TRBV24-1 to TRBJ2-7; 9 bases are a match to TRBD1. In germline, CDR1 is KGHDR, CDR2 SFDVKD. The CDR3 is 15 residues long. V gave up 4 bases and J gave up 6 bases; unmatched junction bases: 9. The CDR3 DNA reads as TGTGCCACCAGTGACCCCCGGGACAGGGTTGGCGAGCAGTACTTC. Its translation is CATSDPRDRVGEQYF.

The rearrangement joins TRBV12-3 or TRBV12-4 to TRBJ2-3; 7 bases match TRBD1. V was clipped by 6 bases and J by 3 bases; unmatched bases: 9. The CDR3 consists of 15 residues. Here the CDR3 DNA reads TGTGCCAGCAGCCTGGGACAGATTTTAACAGATACGCAGTATTTT. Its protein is CASSLGQILTDTQYF.

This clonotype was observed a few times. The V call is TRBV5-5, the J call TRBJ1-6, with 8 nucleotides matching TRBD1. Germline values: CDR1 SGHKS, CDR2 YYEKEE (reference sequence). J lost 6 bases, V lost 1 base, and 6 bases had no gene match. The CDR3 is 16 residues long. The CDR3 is CASSLRQGISNSPLHF. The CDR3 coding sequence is TGTGCCAGCAGCTTGAGACAGGGGATAAGTAATTCACCCCTCCACTTT.

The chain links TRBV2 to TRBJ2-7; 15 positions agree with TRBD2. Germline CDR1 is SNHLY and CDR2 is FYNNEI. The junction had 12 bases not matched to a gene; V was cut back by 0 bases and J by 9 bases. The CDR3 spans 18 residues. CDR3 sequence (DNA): TGTGCCAGCAGTGAAGCACTTTCACCGGGACTAGCGGGAGGAACGCAGTACTTC. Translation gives CASSEALSPGLAGGTQYF.

CDR3 amino acids: CASSSNSGVYTDTQYF. DNA of the CDR3: TGCGCCAGCAGCTCTAACAGCGGGGTGTACACAGATACGCAGTATTTT. This chain uses TRBV5-1 with TRBJ2-3, with TRBD2 identical over 7 bases. Germline V lookup: CDR1 SGHRS, CDR2 YFSETQ. The CDR3 loop spans 16 amino acids. The trim removed 3 bases at V and 2 bases at J, leaving 9 bases unmatched.

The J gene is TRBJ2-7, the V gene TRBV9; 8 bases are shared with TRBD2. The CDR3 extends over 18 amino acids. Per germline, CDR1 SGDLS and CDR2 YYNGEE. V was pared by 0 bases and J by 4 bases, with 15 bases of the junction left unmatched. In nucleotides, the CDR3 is TGTGCCAGCAGCGTAGGAGGTTGGGGCGGGAGGTCACAATACGAGCAGTACTTC. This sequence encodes CASSVGGWGGRSQYEQYF. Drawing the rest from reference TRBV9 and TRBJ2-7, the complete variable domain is DSGVTQTPKHLITATGQRVTLRCSPRSGDLSVYWYQQSLDQGLQFLIQYYNGEERAKGNILERFSAQQFPDLHSELNLSSLELGDSALYFCASSVGGWGGRSQYEQYFGPGTRLTVT.

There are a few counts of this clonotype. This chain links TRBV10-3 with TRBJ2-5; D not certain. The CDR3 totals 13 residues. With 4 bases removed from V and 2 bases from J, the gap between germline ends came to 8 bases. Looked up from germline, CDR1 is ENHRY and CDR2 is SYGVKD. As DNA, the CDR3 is TGTGCCATCAGTGCAATGGGGCAAGAGACCCAGTACTTC. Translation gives CAISAMGQETQYF.

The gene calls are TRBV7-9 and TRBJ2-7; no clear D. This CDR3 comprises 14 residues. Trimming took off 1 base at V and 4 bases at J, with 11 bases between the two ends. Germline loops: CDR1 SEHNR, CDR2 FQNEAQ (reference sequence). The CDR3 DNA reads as TGTGCCAGCAGCTTAGGAGGCAGTACGTACGAGCAGTACTTC. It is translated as CASSLGGSTYEQYF. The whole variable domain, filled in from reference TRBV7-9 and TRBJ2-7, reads DTGVSQNPRHKITKRGQNVTFRCDPISEHNRLYWYRQTLGQGPEFLTYFQNEAQLEKSRLLSDRFSAERPKGSFSTLEIQRTEQGDSAMYLCASSLGGSTYEQYFGPGTRLTVT.

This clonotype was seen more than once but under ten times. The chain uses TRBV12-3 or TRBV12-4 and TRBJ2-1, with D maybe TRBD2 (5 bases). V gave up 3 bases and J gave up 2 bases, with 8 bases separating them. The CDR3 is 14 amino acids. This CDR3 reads CASSFTGTYNEQFF. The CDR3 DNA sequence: TGTGCCAGCAGTTTCACGGGAACCTACAATGAGCAGTTCTTC.

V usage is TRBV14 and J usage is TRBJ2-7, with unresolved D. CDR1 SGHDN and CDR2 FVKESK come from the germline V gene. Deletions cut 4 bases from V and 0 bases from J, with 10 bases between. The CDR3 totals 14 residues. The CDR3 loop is CASSPAHTSYEQYF. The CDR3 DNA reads TGTGCCAGCAGCCCGGCTCATACCTCCTACGAGCAGTACTTC.

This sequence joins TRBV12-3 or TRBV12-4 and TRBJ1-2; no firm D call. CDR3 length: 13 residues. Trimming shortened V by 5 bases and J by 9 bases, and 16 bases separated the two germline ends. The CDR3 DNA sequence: TGTGCCAGCAGTATCCAGGACGGGATTAGCTACACCTTC. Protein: CASSIQDGISYTF.

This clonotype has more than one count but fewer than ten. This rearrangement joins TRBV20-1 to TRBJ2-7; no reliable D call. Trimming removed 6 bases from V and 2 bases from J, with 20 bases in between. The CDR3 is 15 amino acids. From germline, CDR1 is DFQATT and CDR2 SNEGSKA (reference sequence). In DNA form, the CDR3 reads TGCAGTGCCGTTCCCCCGCACCGCGCCCCCTACGAGCAGTACTTC. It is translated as CSAVPPHRAPYEQYF.

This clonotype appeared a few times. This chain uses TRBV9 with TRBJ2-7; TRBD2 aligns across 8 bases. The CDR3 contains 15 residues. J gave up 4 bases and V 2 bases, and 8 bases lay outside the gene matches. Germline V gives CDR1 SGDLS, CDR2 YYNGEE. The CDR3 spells CASSVLPSGPYEQYF. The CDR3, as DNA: TGTGCCAGCAGCGTCCTGCCTAGCGGGCCGTACGAGCAGTACTTC.

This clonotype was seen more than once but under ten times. The CDR3 here is CASSRTGTSGELFF. As DNA, the CDR3 is TGTGCCAGCAGCCGCACCGGGACTAGCGGGGAGCTGTTTTTT. The J gene is TRBJ2-2, the V gene TRBV11-3; 8 bases align to TRBD2. CDR1 is SGHNT, CDR2 YENEEA, per germline. J lost 7 bases, V lost 5 bases, and 6 bases had no gene match. The CDR3 has 14 amino acids. The full variable domain, its missing parts supplied by reference TRBV11-3 and TRBJ2-2, is EAGVVQSPRYKIIEKKQPVAFWCNPISGHNTLYWYLQNLGQGPELLIRYENEEAVDDSQLPKDRFSAERLKGVDSTLKIQPAELGDSAVYLCASSRTGTSGELFFGEGSRLTVL.

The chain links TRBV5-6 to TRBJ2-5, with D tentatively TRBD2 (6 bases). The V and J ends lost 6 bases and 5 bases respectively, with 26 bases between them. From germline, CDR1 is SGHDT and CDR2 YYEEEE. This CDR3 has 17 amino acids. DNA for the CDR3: TGTGCCAGCACCGGGGGTTCTAGTAGGCTACTTGGCGAGACCCAGTACTTC. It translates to CASTGGSSRLLGETQYF.

CDR3 in amino acids: CASSVAIGNTGELFF. The CDR3 DNA is TGTGCCAGCAGCGTAGCAATAGGTAACACCGGGGAGCTGTTTTTT. The chain couples TRBV9 to TRBJ2-2; D remains ambiguous. Germline CDR1 is SGDLS and CDR2 is YYNGEE. The CDR3 has 15 residues. Trimming cost V 0 bases and J 2 bases, with 8 bases left between them.

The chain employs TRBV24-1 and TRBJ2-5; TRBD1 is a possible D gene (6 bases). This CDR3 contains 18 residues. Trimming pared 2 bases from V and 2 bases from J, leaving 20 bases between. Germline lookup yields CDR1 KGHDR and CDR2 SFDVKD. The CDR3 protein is CATSDSLDSVNLQETQYF. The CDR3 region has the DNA TGTGCCACCAGTGATTCCTTGGACAGTGTGAATTTACAAGAGACCCAGTACTTC.

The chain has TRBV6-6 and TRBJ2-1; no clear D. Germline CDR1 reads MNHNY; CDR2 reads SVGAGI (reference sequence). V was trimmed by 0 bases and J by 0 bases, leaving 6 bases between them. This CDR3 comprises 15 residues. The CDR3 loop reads CASSYSRSSYNEQFF. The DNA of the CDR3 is TGTGCCAGCAGTTACTCGCGGAGCTCCTACAATGAGCAGTTCTTC.

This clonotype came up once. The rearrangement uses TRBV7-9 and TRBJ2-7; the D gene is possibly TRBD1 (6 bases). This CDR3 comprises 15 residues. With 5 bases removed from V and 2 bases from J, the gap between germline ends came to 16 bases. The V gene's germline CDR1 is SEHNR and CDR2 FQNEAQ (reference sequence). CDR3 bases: TGTGCCAGCAGCCCCGGACAGATATATACCTACGAGCAGTACTTC. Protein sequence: CASSPGQIYTYEQYF.

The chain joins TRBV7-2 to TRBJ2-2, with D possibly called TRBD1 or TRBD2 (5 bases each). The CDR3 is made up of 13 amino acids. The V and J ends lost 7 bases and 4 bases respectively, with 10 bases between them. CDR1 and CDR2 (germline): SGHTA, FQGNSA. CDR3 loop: CASKTGPTGELFF. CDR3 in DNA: TGTGCCAGCAAAACGGGACCCACCGGGGAGCTGTTTTTT.

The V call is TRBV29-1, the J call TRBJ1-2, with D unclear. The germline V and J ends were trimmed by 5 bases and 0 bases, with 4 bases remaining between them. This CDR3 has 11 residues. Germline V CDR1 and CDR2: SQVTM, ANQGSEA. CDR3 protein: CSVSANYGYTF. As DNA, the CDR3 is TGCAGCGTTTCAGCTAACTATGGCTACACCTTC. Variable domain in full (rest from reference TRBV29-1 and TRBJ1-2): SAVISQKPSRDICQRGTSLTIQCQVDSQVTMMFWYRQQPGQSLTLIATANQGSEATYESGFVIDKFPISRPNLTFSTLTVSNMSPEDSSIYLCSVSANYGYTFGSGTRLTVV.

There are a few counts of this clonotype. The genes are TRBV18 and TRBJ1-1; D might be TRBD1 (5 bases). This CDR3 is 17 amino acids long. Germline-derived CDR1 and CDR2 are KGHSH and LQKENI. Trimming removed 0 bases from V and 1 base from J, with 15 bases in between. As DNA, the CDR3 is TGTGCCAGCTCACCACCGGCCCTAGCTGGGGGGAACACTGAAGCTTTCTTT. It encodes CASSPPALAGGNTEAFF.

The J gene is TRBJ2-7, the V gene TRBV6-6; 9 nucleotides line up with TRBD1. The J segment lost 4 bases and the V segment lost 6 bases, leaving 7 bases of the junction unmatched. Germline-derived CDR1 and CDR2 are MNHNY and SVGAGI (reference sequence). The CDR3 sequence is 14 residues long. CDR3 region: CASRNGQGTYEQYF. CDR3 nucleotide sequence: TGTGCCAGCAGGAATGGACAGGGGACATACGAGCAGTACTTC.

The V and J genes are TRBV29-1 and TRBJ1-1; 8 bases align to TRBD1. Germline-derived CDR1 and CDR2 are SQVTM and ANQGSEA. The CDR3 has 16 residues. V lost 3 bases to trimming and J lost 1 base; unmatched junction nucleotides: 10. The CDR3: CSVDSRGPSGNTEAFF. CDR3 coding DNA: TGCAGCGTTGATAGCAGGGGGCCATCGGGGAACACTGAAGCTTTCTTT.

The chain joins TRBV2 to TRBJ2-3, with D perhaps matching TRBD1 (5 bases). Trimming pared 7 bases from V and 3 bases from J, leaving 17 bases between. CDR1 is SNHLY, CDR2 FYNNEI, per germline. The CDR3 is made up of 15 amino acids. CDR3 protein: CASTLGQGFTDTQYF. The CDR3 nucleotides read TGTGCCAGCACTCTCGGACAAGGGTTTACAGATACGCAGTATTTT.

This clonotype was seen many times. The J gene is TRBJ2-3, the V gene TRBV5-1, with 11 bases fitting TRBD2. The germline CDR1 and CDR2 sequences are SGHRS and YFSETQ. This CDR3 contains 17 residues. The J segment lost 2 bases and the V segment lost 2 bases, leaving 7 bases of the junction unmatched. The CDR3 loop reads CASSFSTSGGATDTQYF. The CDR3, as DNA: TGCGCCAGCAGCTTTTCTACTAGCGGGGGCGCCACAGATACGCAGTATTTT.

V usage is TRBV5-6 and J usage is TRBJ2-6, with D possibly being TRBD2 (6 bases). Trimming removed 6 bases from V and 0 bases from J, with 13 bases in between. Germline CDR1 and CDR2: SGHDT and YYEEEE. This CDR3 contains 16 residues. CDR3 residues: CASNQGLLSGANVLTF. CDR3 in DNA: TGTGCCAGCAACCAAGGACTACTCTCTGGGGCCAACGTCCTGACTTTC.